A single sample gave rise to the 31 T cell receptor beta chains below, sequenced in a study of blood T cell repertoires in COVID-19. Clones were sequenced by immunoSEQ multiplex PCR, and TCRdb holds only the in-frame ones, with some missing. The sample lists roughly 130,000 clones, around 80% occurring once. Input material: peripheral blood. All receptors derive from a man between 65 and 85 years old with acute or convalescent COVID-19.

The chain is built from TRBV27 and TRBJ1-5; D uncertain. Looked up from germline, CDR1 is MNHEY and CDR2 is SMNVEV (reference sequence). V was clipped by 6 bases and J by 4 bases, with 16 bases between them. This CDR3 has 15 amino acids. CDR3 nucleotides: TGTGCCAGCAGCCCTACCCTTACAGAGAATCAGCCCCAGCATTTT. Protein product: CASSPTLTENQPQHF.

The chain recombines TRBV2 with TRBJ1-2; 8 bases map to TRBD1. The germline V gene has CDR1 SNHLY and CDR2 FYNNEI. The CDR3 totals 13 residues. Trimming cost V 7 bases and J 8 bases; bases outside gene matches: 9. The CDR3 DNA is TGTGCCAGCATACTACAGGGGGGTTCGGGCTACACCTTC. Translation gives CASILQGGSGYTF.

The CDR3 DNA sequence: TGTGCCAGCAGGCCCTCGACAGGGGGCGACTATGGCTACACCTTC. Its protein product is CASRPSTGGDYGYTF. The V call is TRBV2, the J call TRBJ1-2; the match to TRBD1 covers 10 bases. V was clipped by 6 bases and J by 3 bases; unmatched bases: 7. CDR1 is SNHLY and CDR2 is FYNNEI in the germline V gene. The CDR3 totals 15 residues.

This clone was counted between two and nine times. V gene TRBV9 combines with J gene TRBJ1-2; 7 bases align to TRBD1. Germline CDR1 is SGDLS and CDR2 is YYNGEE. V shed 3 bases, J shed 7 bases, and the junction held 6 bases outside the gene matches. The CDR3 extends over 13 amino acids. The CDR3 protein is CASSETTGVGYTF. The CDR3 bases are TGTGCCAGCAGCGAAACTACAGGGGTTGGCTACACCTTC.

CDR3 region: CAWSIGENSPLHF. The CDR3 nucleotides read TGTGCCTGGAGTATAGGGGAAAATTCACCCCTCCACTTT. V and J are TRBV30 and TRBJ1-6; tentatively, D is TRBD1 (5 bases). CDR1 GTSNPN and CDR2 SVGIG come from the germline V gene (reference sequence). V was pared by 2 bases and J by 7 bases, with 9 bases between. The CDR3 is 13 amino acids. The full variable domain, with the rest looked up from reference TRBV30 and TRBJ1-6, is SQTIHQWPATLVQPVGSPLSLECTVEGTSNPNLYWYRQAAGRGLQLLFYSVGIGQISSEVPQNLSASRPQDRQFILSSKKLLLSDSGFYLCAWSIGENSPLHFGNGTRLTVT.

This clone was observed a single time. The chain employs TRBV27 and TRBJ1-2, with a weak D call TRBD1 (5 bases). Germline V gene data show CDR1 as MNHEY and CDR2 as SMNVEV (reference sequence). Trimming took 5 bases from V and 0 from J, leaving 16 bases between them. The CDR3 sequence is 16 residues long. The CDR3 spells CASSQVLAGTNYGYTF. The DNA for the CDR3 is TGTGCCAGCAGTCAGGTGTTGGCAGGGACTAACTATGGCTACACCTTC.

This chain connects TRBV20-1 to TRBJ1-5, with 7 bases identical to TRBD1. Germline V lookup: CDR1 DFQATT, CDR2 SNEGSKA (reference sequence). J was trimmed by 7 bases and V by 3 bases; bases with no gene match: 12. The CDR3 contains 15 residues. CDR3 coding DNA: TGCAGTGCTAGTTTCGGGACAGACCGGAGGCAGCCCCAGCATTTT. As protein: CSASFGTDRRQPQHF.

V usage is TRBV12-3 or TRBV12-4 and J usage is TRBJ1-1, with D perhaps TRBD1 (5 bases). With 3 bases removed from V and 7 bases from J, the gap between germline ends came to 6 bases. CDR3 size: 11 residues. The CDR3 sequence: CASSLGLEAFF. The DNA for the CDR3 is TGTGCCAGCAGTTTGGGACTTGAAGCTTTCTTT.

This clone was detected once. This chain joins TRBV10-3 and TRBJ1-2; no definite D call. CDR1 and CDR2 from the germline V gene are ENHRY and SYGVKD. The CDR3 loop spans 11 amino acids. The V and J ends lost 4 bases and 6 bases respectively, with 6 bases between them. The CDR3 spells CAISGQDGYTF. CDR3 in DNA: TGTGCCATCAGTGGGCAGGATGGCTACACCTTC.

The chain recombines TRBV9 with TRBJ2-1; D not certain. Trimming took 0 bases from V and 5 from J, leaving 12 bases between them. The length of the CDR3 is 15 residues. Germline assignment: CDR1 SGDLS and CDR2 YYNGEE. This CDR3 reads CASSVESGANNEQFF. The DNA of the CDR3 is TGTGCCAGCAGCGTAGAGTCGGGTGCTAACAATGAGCAGTTCTTC.

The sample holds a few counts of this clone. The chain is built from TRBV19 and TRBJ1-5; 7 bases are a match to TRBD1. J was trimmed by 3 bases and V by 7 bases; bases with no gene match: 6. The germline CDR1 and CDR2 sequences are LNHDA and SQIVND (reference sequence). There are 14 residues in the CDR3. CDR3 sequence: CASTPGQFNQPQHF. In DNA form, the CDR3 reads TGTGCCAGTACTCCGGGACAGTTCAATCAGCCCCAGCATTTT.

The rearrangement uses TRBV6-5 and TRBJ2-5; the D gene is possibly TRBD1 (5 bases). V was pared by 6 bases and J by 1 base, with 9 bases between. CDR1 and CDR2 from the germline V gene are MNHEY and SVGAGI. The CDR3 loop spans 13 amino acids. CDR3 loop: CASRLGAQETQYF. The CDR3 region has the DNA TGTGCCAGCAGGCTTGGGGCCCAAGAGACCCAGTACTTC.

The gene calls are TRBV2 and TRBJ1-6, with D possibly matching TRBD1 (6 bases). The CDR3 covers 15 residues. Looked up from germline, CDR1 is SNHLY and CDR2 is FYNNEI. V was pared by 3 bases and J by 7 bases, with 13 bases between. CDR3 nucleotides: TGTGCCAGCAGTGAGATTAACAGGGCGAATTCACCCCTCCACTTT. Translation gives CASSEINRANSPLHF.

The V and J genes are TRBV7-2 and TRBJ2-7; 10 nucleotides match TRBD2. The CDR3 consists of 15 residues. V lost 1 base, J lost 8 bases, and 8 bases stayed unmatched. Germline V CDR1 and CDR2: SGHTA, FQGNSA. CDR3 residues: CASSLETSGSSKQYF. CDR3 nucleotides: TGTGCCAGCAGCTTAGAGACTAGCGGGTCCTCCAAGCAGTACTTC.

CDR3 amino acids: CASSEASPPVTWSGQPGTSYEAFF. CDR3 DNA: TGTGCCAGCAGTGAAGCCTCGCCTCCTGTCACCTGGTCGGGTCAACCCGGGACATCATATGAAGCTTTCTTT. The chain carries TRBV6-1 and TRBJ1-1; possibly TRBD1 for D (6 bases). This CDR3 comprises 24 residues. Germline CDR1 and CDR2: MNHNS and SASEGT. V was cut by 0 bases and J by 7 bases, with 42 bases left in between.

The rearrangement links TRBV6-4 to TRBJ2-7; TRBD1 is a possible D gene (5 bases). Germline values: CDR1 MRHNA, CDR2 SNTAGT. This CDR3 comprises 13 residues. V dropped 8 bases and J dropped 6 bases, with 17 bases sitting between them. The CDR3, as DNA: TGTGCCAGCTCCCCCGGCCAGGGTGGCGAGCAGTACTTC. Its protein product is CASSPGQGGEQYF.

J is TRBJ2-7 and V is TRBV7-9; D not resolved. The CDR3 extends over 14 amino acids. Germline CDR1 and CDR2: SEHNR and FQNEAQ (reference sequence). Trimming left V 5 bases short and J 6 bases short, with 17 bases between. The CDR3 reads CASSPSTVSGEQYF. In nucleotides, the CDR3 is TGTGCCAGCAGCCCGTCAACGGTTTCTGGCGAGCAGTACTTC.

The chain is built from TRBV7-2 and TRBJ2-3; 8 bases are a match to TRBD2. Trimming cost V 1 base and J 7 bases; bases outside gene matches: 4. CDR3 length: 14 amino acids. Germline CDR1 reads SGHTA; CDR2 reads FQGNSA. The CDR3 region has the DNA TGTGCCAGCAGCTTAGGGACTAGCCGATATACGCAGTATTTT. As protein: CASSLGTSRYTQYF.

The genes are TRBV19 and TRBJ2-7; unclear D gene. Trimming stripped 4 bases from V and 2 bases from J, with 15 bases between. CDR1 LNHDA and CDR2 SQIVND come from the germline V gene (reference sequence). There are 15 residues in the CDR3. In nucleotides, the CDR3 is TGTGCCAGTAGTACGGGTAGTGTTGGCACCTACGAGCAGTACTTC. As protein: CASSTGSVGTYEQYF.

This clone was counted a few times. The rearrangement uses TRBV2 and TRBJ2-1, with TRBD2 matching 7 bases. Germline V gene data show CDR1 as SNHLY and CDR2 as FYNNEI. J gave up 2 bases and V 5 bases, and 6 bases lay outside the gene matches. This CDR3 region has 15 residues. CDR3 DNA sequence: TGTGCCAGCAGTCCGGTAGCGGGCGCCTACAATGAGCAGTTCTTC. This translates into CASSPVAGAYNEQFF.

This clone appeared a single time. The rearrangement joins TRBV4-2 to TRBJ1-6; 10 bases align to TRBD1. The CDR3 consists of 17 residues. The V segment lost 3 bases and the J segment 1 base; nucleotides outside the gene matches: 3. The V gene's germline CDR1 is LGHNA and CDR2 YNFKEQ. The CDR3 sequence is CASSQRQGASYNSPLHF. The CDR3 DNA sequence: TGTGCCAGCAGCCAGCGACAGGGGGCGTCCTATAATTCACCCCTCCACTTT.

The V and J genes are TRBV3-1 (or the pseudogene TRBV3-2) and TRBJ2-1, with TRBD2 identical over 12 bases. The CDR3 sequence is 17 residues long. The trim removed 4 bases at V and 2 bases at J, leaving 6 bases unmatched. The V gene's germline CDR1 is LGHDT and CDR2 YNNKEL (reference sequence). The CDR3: CASSPQGTSGPYNEQFF. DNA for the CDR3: TGTGCCAGCAGCCCACAGGGGACTAGCGGGCCCTACAATGAGCAGTTCTTC.

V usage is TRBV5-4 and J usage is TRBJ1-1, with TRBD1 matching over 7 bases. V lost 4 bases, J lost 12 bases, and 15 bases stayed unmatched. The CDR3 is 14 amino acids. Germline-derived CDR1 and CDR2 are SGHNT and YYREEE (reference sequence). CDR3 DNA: TGTGCCAGCAGCCGCCCGGGAGGGGGCGCGGGATCTTTCTTT. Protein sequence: CASSRPGGGAGSFF. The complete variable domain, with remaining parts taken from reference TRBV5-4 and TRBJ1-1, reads ETGVTQSPTHLIKTRGQQVTLRCSSQSGHNTVSWYQQALGQGPQFIFQYYREEENGRGNFPPRFSGLQFPNYSSELNVNALELDDSALYLCASSRPGGGAGSFFGQGTRLTVV.

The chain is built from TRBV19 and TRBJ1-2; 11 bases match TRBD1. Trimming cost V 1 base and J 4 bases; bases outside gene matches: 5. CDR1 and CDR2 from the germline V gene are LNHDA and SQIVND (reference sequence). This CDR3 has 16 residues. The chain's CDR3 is CASSIGGTGGGYGYTF. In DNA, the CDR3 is TGTGCCAGTAGTATAGGCGGGACAGGGGGAGGCTATGGCTACACCTTC.

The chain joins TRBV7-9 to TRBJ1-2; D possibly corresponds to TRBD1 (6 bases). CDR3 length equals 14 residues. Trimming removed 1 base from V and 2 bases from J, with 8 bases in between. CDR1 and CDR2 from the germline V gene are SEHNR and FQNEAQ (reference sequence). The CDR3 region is CASSLDGQNYGYTF. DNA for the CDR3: TGTGCCAGCAGCTTAGATGGACAGAACTATGGCTACACCTTC.

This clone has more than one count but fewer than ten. CDR3 DNA sequence: TGCGCCAGCAGCTTAAGGACAGGAAACACTGAAGCTTTCTTT. It yields the protein CASSLRTGNTEAFF. The chain joins TRBV5-1 to TRBJ1-1; TRBD1 aligns across 7 bases. The V and J ends lost 2 bases and 2 bases, in that order; junction bases with no gene match: 3. The CDR3 sequence is 14 residues long. The germline V gene encodes CDR1 SGHRS and CDR2 YFSETQ.

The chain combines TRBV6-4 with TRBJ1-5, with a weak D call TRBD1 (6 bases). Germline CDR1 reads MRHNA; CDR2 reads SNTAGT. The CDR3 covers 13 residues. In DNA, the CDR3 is TGTGTCCTTAAGGGGGGGAGCAATCAGCCCCAGCATTTT. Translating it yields CVLKGGSNQPQHF.

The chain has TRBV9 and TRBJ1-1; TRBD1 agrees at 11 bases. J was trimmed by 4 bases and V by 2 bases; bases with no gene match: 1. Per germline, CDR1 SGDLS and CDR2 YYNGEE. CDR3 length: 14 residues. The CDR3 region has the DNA TGTGCCAGCAGCGTGGACAGGGGGCTCACTGAAGCTTTCTTT. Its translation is CASSVDRGLTEAFF.

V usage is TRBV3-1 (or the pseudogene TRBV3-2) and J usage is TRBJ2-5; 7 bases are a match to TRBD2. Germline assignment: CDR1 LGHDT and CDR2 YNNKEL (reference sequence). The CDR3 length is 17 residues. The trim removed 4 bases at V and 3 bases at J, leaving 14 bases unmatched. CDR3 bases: TGTGCCAGCAGCCTTGGGGGGGGACTGCTCGTCAAAGAGACCCAGTACTTC. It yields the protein CASSLGGGLLVKETQYF.

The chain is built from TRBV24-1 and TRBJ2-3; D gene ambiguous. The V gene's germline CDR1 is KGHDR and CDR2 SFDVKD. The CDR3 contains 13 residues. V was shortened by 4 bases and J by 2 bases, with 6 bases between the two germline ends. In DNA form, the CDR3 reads TGTGCCACCAGTGAGCGGTACACAGATACGCAGTATTTT. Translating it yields CATSERYTDTQYF.

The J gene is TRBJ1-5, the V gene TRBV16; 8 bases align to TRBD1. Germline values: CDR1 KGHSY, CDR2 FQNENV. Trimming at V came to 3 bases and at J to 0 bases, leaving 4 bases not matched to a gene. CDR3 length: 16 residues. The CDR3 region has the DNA TGTGCCAGCAGCCAGGAGGGACAGGCTAGCAATCAGCCCCAGCATTTT. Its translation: CASSQEGQASNQPQHF. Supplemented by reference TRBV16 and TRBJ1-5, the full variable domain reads GEEVAQTPKHLVRGEGQKAKLYCAPIKGHSYVFWYQQVLKNEFKFLISFQNENVFDETGMPKERFSAKCLPNSPCSLEIQATKLEDSAVYFCASSQEGQASNQPQHFGDGTRLSIL.